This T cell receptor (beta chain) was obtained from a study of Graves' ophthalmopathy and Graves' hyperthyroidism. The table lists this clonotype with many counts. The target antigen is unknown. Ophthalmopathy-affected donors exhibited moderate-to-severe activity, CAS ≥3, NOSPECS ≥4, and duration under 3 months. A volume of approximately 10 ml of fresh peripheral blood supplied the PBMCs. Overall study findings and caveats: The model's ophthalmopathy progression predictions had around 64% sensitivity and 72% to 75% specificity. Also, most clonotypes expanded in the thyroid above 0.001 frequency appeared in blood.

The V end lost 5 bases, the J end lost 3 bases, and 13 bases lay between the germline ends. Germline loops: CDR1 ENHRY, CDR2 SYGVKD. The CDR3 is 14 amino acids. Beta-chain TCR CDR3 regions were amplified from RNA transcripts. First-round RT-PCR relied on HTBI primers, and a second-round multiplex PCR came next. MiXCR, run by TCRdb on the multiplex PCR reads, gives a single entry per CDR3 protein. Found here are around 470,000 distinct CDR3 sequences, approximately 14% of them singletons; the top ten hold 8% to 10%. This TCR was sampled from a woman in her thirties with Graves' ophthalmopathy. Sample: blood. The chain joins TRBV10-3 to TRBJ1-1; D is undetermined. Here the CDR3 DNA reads TGTGCCATCAGTACCTCAGATGTCGACACTGAAGCTTTCTTT. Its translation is CAISTSDVDTEAFF.